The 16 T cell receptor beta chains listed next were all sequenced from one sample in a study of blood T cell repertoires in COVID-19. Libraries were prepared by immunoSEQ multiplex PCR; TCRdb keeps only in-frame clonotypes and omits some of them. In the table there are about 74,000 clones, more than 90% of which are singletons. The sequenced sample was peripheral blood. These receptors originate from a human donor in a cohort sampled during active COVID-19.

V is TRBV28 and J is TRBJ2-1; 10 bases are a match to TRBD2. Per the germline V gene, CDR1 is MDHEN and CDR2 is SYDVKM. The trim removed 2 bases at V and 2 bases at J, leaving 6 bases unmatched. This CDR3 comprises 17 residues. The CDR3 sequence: CASSLGLAGVPYNEQFF. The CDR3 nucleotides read TGTGCCAGCAGTTTAGGTCTAGCGGGAGTACCCTACAATGAGCAGTTCTTC.

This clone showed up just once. The CDR3 coding sequence is TGTGCCAGCAGCTTAGGCGTGAGCACCGGGGAGCTGTTTTTT. Residues: CASSLGVSTGELFF. V usage is TRBV11-1 and J usage is TRBJ2-2; no definite D call. Per the germline V gene, CDR1 is SGHAT and CDR2 is FQDESV (reference sequence). This CDR3 has 14 residues. Trimming removed 1 base at V and 4 bases at J, with 7 bases between. The full variable domain, with the rest looked up from reference TRBV11-1 and TRBJ2-2, is EAEVAQSPRYKITEKSQAVAFWCDPISGHATLYWYRQILGQGPELLVQFQDESVVDDSQLPKDRFSAERLKGVDSTLKIQPAELGDSAMYLCASSLGVSTGELFFGEGSRLTVL.

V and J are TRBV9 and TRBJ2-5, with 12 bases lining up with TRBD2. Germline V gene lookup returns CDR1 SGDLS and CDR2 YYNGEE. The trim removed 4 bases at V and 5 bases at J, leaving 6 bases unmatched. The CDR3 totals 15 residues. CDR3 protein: CASSSSGGAAETQYF. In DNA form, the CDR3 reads TGTGCCAGCAGCTCTAGCGGGGGGGCCGCCGAGACCCAGTACTTC.

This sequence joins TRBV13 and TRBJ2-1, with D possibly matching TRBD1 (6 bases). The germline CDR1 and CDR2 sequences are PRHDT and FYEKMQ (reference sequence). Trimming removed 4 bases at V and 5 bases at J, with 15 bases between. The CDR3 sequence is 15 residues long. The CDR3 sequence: CASSSLQDRNNEQFF. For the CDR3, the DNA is TGTGCCAGCAGCTCTCTACAGGACAGAAACAATGAGCAGTTCTTC. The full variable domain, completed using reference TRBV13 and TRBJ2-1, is AAGVIQSPRHLIKEKRETATLKCYPIPRHDTVYWYQQGPGQDPQFLISFYEKMQSDKGSIPDRFSAQQFSDYHSELNMSSLELGDSALYFCASSSLQDRNNEQFFGPGTRLTVL.

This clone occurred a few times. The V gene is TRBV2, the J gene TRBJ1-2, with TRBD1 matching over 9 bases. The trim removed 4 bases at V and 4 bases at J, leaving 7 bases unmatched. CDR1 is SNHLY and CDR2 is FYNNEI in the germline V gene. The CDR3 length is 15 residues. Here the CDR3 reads CASSATGQGSYGYTF. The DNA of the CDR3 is TGTGCCAGCAGTGCCACCGGACAGGGGAGCTATGGCTACACCTTC.

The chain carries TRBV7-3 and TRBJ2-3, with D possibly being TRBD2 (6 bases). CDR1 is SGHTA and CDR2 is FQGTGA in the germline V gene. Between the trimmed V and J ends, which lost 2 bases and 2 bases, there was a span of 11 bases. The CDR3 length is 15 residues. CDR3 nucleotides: TGTGCCAGCAGCTTAGGCGGGATACCCACAGATACGCAGTATTTT. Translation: CASSLGGIPTDTQYF.

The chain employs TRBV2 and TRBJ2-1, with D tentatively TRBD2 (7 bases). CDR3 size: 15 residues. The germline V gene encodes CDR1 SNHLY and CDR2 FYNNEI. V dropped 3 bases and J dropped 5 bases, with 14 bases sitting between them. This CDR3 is CASSEGGGPNNEQFF. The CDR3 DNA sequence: TGTGCCAGCAGTGAGGGGGGGGGCCCCAACAATGAGCAGTTCTTC.

The CDR3: CASSPQGTDTQYF. The DNA of the CDR3 is TGTGCCAGCTCACCGCAGGGCACAGATACGCAGTATTTT. This chain uses TRBV18 with TRBJ2-3; D gene ambiguous. The CDR3 is 13 residues long. Germline loops: CDR1 KGHSH, CDR2 LQKENI. Trimming took 3 bases from V and 1 from J, leaving 5 bases between them.

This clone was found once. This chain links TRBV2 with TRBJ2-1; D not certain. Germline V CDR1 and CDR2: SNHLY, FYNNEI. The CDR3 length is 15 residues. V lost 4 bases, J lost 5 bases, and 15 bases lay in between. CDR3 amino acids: CASSGVPLINNEQFF. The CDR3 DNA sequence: TGTGCCAGCAGTGGAGTTCCCTTGATAAACAATGAGCAGTTCTTC.

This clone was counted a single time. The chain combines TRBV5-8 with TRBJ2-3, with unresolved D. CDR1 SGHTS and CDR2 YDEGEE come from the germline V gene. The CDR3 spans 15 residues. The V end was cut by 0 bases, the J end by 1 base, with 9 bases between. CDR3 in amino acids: CASSLARRGTDTQYF. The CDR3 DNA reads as TGTGCCAGCAGCTTGGCCCGTCGAGGCACAGATACGCAGTATTTT.

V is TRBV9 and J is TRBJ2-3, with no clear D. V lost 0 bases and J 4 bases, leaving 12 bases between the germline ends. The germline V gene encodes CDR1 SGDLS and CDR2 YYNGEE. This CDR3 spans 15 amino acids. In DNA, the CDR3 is TGTGCCAGCAGCGTAGAGTCGAGTCATCCAGATACGCAGTATTTT. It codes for CASSVESSHPDTQYF.

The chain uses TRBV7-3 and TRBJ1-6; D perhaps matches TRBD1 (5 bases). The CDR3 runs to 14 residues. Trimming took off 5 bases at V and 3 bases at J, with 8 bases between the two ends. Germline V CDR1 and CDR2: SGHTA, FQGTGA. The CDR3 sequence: CASSQGLYNSPLHF. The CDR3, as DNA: TGTGCCAGCAGCCAGGGACTCTATAATTCACCCCTCCACTTT.

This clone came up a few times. The CDR3 spells CASSQGQITSGNTIYF. CDR3 in DNA: TGTGCCAGCAGCCAAGGACAGATTACCTCTGGAAACACCATATATTTT. This chain uses TRBV4-2 with TRBJ1-3, with D tentatively TRBD1 (5 bases). The CDR3 runs 16 residues. The germline V and J ends were trimmed by 1 base and 0 bases, with 10 bases remaining between them. Germline loops: CDR1 LGHNA, CDR2 YNFKEQ.

The CDR3 DNA reads as TGTGCCAGCAGGCCGGGACAGGTCCCCTCTTCACCCCTCCACTTT. Translated, it gives CASRPGQVPSSPLHF. The chain has TRBV27 and TRBJ1-6; TRBD1 agrees at 8 bases. Looked up from germline, CDR1 is MNHEY and CDR2 is SMNVEV (reference sequence). After removal of 6 bases from V and 9 bases from J, the junction contained 10 bases not matched to a gene. This CDR3 is 15 amino acids long.

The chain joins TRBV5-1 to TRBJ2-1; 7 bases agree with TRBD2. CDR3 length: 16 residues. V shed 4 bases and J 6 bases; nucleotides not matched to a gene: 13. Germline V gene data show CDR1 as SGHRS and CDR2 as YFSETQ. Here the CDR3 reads CASSKAVGAGTNEQFF. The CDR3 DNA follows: TGCGCCAGCAGCAAGGCTGTGGGAGCGGGAACCAATGAGCAGTTCTTC. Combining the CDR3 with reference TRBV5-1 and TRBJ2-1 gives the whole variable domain KAGVTQTPRYLIKTRGQQVTLSCSPISGHRSVSWYQQTPGQGLQFLFEYFSETQRNKGNFPGRFSGRQFSNSRSEMNVSTLELGDSALYLCASSKAVGAGTNEQFFGPGTRLTVL.

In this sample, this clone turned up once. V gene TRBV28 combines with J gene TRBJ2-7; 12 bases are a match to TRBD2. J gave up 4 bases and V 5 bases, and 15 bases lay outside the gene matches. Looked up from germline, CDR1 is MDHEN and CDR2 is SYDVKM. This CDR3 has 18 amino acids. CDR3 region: CASSRRLTSGRNGYEQYF. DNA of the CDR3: TGTGCCAGCAGTCGCCGCCTGACTAGCGGGAGAAATGGTTACGAGCAGTACTTC.